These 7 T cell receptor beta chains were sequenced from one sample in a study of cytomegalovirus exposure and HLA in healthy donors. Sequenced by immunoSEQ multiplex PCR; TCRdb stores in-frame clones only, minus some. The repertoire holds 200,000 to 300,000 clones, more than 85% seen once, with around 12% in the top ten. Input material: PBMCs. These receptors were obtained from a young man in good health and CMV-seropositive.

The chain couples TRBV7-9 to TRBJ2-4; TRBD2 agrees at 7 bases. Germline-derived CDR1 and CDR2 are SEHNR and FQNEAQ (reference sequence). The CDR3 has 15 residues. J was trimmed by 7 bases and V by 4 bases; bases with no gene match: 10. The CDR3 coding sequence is TGTGCCAGCAGCTGGGGCCGGACGGGAGGTAACATTCAGTACTTC. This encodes CASSWGRTGGNIQYF.

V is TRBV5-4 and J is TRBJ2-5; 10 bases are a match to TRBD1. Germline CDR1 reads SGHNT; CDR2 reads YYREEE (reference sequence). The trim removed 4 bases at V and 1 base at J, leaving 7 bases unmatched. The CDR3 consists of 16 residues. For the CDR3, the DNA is TGTGCCAGCAGCCATGGCGACAGGGGGCCCCAAGAGACCCAGTACTTC. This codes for CASSHGDRGPQETQYF.

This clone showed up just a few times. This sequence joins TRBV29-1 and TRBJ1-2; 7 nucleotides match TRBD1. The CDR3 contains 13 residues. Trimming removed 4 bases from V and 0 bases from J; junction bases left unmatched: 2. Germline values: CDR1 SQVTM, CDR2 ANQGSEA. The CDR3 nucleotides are TGCAGCGTTGCGACAGGGTCTAACTATGGCTACACCTTC. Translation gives CSVATGSNYGYTF.

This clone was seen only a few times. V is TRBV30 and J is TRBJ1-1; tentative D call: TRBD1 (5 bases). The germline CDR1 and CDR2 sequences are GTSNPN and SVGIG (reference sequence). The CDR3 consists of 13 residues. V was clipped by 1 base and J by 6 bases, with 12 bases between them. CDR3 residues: CAWSAHPGAEAFF. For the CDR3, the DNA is TGTGCCTGGAGTGCCCACCCGGGGGCTGAAGCTTTCTTT.

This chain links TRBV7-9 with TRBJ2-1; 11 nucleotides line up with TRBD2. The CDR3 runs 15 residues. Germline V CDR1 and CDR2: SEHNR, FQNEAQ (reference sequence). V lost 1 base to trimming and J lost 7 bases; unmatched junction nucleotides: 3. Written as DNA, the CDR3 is TGTGCCAGCAGCTTAGTACTAGCGGGAGATAATGAGCAGTTCTTC. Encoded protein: CASSLVLAGDNEQFF. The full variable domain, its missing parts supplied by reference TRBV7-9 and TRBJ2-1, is DTGVSQNPRHKITKRGQNVTFRCDPISEHNRLYWYRQTLGQGPEFLTYFQNEAQLEKSRLLSDRFSAERPKGSFSTLEIQRTEQGDSAMYLCASSLVLAGDNEQFFGPGTRLTVL.

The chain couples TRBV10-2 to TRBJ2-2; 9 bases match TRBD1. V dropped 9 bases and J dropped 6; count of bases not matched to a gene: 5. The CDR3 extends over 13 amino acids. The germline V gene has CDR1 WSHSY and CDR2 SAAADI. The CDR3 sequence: CASDRGMAGELFF. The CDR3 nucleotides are TGCGCCAGTGACAGGGGGATGGCCGGGGAGCTGTTTTTT.

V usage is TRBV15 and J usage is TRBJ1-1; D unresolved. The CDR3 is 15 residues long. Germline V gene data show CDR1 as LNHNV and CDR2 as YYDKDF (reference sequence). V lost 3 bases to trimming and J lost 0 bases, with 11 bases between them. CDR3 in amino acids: CATSRVLGVNTEAFF. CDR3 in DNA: TGTGCCACCAGCAGGGTTCTCGGGGTGAACACTGAAGCTTTCTTT.